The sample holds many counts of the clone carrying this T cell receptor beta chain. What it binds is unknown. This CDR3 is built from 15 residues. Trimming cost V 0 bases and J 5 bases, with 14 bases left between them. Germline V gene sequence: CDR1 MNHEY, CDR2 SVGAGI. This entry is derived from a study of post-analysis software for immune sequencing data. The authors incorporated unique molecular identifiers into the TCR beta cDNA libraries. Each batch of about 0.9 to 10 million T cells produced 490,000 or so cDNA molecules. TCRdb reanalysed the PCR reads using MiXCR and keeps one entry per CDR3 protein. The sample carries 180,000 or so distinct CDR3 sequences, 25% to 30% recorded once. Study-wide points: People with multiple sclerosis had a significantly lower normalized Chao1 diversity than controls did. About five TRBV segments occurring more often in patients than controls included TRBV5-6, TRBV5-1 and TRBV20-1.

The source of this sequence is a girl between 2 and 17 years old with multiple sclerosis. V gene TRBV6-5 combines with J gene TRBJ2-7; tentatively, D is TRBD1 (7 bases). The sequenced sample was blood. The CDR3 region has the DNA TGTGCCAGCAGTTACTCGATCCCCAGGGGGGACGAGCAGTACTTC. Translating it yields CASSYSIPRGDEQYF.